This entry concerns a single TCR beta chain. The record originates from a study of CD8+ T cells in alopecia areata. Treatment denoted: oral pan-JAK inhibitor, 5-10 mg twice daily. Reverse transcribed after extraction, RNA yielded cDNA as the sequencing template. Sequenced by immunoSEQ multiplex PCR; TCRdb stores in-frame clones only, minus some. The sample has 150,000 to 200,000 clones, around three fifths seen once. The CDR3 covers 14 residues. Trimming left V 2 bases short and J 6 bases short, with 11 bases between. Per the germline V gene, CDR1 is SNHLY and CDR2 is FYNNEI. Sequenced here: CD4+ T cells sorted from blood, sampled between weeks 49 and 50, from a patient treated with tofacitinib. This TCR derives from a human donor with alopecia areata. The chain has TRBV2 and TRBJ2-4, with a weak D call TRBD2 (6 bases). The CDR3 region has the DNA TGTGCCAGCAGTGAACGGCGGGGCGGAAACATTCAGTACTTC. This translates into CASSERRGGNIQYF.